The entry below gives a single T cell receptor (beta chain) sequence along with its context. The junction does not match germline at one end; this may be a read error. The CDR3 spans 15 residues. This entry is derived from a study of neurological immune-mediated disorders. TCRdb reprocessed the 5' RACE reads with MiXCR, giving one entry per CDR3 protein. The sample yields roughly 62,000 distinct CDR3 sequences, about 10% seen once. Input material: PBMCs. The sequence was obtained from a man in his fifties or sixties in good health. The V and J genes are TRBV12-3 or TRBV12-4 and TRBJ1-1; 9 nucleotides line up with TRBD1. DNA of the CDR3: TGTGCCAGCAGTTCCTCGGACAGGGGTAACACTGGAGCTTTCTTT. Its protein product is CASSSSDRGNTGAFF.